This T cell receptor beta chain was captured by sequencing in a study of cytomegalovirus exposure and HLA in healthy donors. Study outcomes and limitations: In a later analysis, DRB1 alleles had the most associated TCRs; HLA-C alleles the fewest. Near-uniform donor sequencing depth was presumed by presence/absence analyses. CMV antigen specificity was confirmed in vitro for a few CMV-associated chains. In a later analysis, TCR beta V- and J-gene trimming showed a link to a missense DCLRE1C variant.

With regard to this clone: Its specificity is not known.

The CDR3 loop spans 15 amino acids. Trimming shortened V by 0 bases and J by 0 bases, and 8 bases separated the two germline ends. Per the germline V gene, CDR1 is SGDLS and CDR2 is YYNGEE. The PCR employed 60 Vbeta primers together with 13 Jbeta primers. Some clones are missing from TCRdb's copy, which holds only in-frame ones; the method was immunoSEQ multiplex PCR. Of over 120,000 clones listed, around 84% are singletons. The TCR comes from a man aged 45-65 years in good health and CMV-seronegative. The chain carries TRBV9 and TRBJ2-3; a weak D match, TRBD1 (5 bases). The specimen sequenced was PBMCs. CDR3 sequence: CASSVAQGSTDTQYF. CDR3 coding DNA: TGTGCCAGCAGCGTAGCGCAGGGCAGCACAGATACGCAGTATTTT.